This record covers a single TCR beta chain. Its target is not known. Each diagnosis was grounded in clinical symptoms, serum thyroxine and TRAb, thyroid ultrasound, and orbital computed tomography. The PBMCs were sourced from fresh peripheral blood (more than 8.5 ml). Regions amplified from RNA transcripts were the TCR beta CDR3 regions. First-round RT-PCR targeting the TCR CDR3 was performed with the HTBI primer set. MiXCR, run by TCRdb on the multiplex PCR reads, gives a single entry per CDR3 protein. Of a few hundred thousand distinct CDR3 sequences listed, 18% are singletons. With 2 bases removed from V and 11 bases from J, the gap between germline ends came to 17 bases. Per the germline V gene, CDR1 is MNHEY and CDR2 is SVGAGI. The CDR3 extends over 14 amino acids. This sample stems from a study of T cells in Graves' hyperthyroidism and ophthalmopathy. Study overall: At initial diagnosis, before any treatment had begun, peripheral blood was obtained.

Study-level findings and limits: Ophthalmopathy stood apart from stable hyperthyroidism in a 13 V-J model.

The specimen sequenced was blood. The TCR sequence derives from a woman aged 45-59 years with Graves' hyperthyroidism. The rearrangement links TRBV6-5 to TRBJ2-3; no firm D call. This CDR3 reads CASSYNSLGDGQYF. In nucleotides, the CDR3 is TGTGCCAGCAGTTACAATAGCCTAGGAGATGGGCAGTATTTT.